This T cell receptor beta chain was obtained from a study of blood T cell repertoires in COVID-19. Whole-study context: Acute-phase and convalescent COVID-19 samples originated in the United States, Italy and Spain.

This CDR3 is built from 15 residues. Germline values: CDR1 GTSNPN, CDR2 SVGIG (reference sequence). V was clipped by 3 bases and J by 6 bases; unmatched bases: 10. In the authors' workflow: For nucleated cells, counts were estimated from reference gene primer amplification. TCRdb's table, derived via immunoSEQ multiplex PCR, lists solely in-frame clones and lacks some. V, J and clone size were drawn from that table, and D and trimming were deduced from the DNA. Among 68,000 or so clones listed, 75% to 90% were seen once. The chain employs TRBV30 and TRBJ2-2; 7 bases align to TRBD2. The sample consisted of peripheral blood. The sequence was collected from a man aged 25-45 years with acute or convalescent COVID-19. The CDR3 sequence is CAWRRFGGRPGELFF. For the CDR3, the DNA is TGTGCCTGGAGAAGGTTTGGCGGGAGACCCGGGGAGCTGTTTTTT.